This TCR beta chain was captured by sequencing in a study of blood T cell repertoires in COVID-19. About the research overall: Whether acute or convalescent, the COVID-19 samples came from the United States, Italy and Spain.

The table came from immunoSEQ multiplex PCR; TCRdb's copy has only in-frame clones and leaves some out. This sample has under 200,000 clones, with about 90% found just once. The CDR3 is made up of 15 amino acids. CDR1 and CDR2 from the germline V gene are MNHEY and SVGAGI. Trimming took 5 bases from V and 11 from J; bases not matched to a gene: 16. This chain joins TRBV6-5 and TRBJ1-2, with 8 bases matching TRBD1. The sample consisted of PBMCs or T cells enriched from blood (not recorded which). The sequence was collected from a woman aged 18-29 years who had recovered from COVID-19. For the CDR3, the DNA is TGTGCCAGCAGTCCGACAGGGGCGCTGCCCCTAAGGTACACCTTC. Translated: CASSPTGALPLRYTF.